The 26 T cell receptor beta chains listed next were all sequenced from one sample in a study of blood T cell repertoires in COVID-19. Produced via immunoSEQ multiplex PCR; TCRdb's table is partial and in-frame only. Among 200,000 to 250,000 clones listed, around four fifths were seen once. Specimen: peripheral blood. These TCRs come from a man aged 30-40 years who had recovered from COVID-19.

The CDR3 bases are TGTGCCAGCATGATTGGGGGGGGCCTTCTCAATGAGCAGTTCTTC. Translating gives CASMIGGGLLNEQFF. The rearrangement uses TRBV28 and TRBJ2-1; TRBD2 might be the D (7 bases). V lost 7 bases and J lost 6, with 19 bases in between. There are 15 residues in the CDR3. The germline V gene has CDR1 MDHEN and CDR2 SYDVKM.

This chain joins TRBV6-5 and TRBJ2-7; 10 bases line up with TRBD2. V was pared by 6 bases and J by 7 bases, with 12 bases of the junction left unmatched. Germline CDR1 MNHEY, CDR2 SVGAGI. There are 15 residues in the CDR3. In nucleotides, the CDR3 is TGTGCCAGCAGCCCATTAGCGGGGGGCCTACGGGAGCAGTACTTC. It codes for CASSPLAGGLREQYF.

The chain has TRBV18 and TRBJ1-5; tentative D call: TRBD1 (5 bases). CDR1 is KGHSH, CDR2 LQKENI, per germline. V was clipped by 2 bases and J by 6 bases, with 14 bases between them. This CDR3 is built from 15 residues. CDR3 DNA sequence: TGTGCCAGCTCACCATTTCGGGGGGAAAGTCAGCCCCAGCATTTT. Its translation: CASSPFRGESQPQHF.

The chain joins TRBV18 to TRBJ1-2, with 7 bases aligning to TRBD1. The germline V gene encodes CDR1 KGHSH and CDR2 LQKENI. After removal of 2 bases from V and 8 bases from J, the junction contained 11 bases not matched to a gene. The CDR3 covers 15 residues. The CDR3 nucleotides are TGTGCCAGCTCACCAAGACAGGGCCATTCTGGGGGCTACACCTTC. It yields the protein CASSPRQGHSGGYTF.

As DNA, the CDR3 is TGCGCCAGCAGCGTCCTGGGACAGGTGTATGGCTACACCTTC. This encodes CASSVLGQVYGYTF. The rearrangement joins TRBV4-1 to TRBJ1-2; TRBD1 matches 8 bases. The CDR3 has 14 residues. V trimming: 5 bases; J trimming: 5 bases; junction bases outside the gene matches: 7. Germline CDR1 is MGHRA and CDR2 is YSYEKL.

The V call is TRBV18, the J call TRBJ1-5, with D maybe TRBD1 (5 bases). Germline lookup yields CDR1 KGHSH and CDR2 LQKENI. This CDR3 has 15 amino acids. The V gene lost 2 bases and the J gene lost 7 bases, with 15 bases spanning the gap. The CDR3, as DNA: TGTGCCAGCTCACCAAAAGTAGGGGCCGGCCAGCCCCAGCATTTT. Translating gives CASSPKVGAGQPQHF. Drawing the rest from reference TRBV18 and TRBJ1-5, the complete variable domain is NAGVMQNPRHLVRRRGQEARLRCSPMKGHSHVYWYRQLPEEGLKFMVYLQKENIIDESGMPKERFSAEFPKEGPSILRIQQVVRGDSAAYFCASSPKVGAGQPQHFGDGTRLSIL.

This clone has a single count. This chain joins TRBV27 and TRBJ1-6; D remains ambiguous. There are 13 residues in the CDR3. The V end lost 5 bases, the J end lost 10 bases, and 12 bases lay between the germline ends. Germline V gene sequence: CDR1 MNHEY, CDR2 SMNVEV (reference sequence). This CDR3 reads CASSLGGVSPLHF. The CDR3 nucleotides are TGTGCCAGCAGTCTCGGAGGTGTCTCACCCCTCCACTTT.

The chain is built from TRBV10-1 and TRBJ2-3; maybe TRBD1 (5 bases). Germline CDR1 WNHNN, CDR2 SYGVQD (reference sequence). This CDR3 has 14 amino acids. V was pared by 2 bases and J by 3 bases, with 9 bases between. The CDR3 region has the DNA TGCGCCAGCAGTGAGGCCAGGGAAACAGATACGCAGTATTTT. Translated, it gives CASSEARETDTQYF.

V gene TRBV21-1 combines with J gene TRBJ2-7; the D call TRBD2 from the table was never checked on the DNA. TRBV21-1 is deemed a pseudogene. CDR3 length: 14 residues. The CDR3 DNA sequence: TGTGCCAGCAGCAAAATAACCACTGACTACGAGCAGTACGTC. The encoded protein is CASSKITTDYEQYV.

CDR3 residues: CATSGQKGTEAFF. The CDR3 region has the DNA TGTGCCACTTCAGGACAGAAGGGCACTGAAGCTTTCTTT. The gene calls are TRBV18 and TRBJ1-1; tentative D call: TRBD1 (6 bases). V gave up 10 bases and J gave up 4 bases, with 16 bases separating them. From germline, CDR1 is KGHSH and CDR2 LQKENI. The CDR3 spans 13 residues.

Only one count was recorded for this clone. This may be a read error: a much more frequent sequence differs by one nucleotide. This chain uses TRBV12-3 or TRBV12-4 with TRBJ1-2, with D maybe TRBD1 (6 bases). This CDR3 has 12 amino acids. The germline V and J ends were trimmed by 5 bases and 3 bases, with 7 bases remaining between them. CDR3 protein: CASSPGDYGYTF. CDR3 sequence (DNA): TGTGCCAGCAGTCCAGGGGACTATGGCTACACCTTC.

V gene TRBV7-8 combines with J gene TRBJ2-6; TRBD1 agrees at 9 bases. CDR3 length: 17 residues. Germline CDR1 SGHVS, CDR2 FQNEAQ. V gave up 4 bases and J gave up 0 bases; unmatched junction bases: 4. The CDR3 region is CASSWDRASSGANVLTF. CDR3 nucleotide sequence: TGTGCCAGCAGCTGGGACAGGGCTAGCTCTGGGGCCAACGTCCTGACTTTC.

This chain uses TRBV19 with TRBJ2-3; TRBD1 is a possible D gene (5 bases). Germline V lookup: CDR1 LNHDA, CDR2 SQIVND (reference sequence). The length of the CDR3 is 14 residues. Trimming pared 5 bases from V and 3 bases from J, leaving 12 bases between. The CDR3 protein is CASSSAPGTDTQYF. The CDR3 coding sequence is TGTGCCAGTAGTTCAGCACCAGGGACAGATACGCAGTATTTT. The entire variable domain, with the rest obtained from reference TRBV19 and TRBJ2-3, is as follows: DGGITQSPKYLFRKEGQNVTLSCEQNLNHDAMYWYRQDPGQGLRLIYYSQIVNDFQKGDIAEGYSVSREKKESFPLTVTSAQKNPTAFYLCASSSAPGTDTQYFGPGTRLTVL.

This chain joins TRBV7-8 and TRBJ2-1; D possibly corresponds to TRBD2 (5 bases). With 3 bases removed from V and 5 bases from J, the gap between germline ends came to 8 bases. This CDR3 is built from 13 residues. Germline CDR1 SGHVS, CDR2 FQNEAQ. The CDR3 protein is CASSLTGDNEQFF. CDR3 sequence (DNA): TGTGCCAGCAGCTTGACCGGGGACAATGAGCAGTTCTTC.

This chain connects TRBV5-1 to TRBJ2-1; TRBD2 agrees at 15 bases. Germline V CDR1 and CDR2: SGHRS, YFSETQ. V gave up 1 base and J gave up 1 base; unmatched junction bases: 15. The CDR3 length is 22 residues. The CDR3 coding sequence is TGCGCCAGCAGCTTGCAACCGAATAGGGGACTAGCGGGGGGTAGATCCTACAATGAGCAGTTCTTC. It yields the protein CASSLQPNRGLAGGRSYNEQFF.

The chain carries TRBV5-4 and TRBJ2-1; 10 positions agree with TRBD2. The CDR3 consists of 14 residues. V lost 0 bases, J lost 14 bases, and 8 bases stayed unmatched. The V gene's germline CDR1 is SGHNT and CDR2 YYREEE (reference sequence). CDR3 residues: CASSLALAGDPEFF. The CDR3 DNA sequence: TGTGCCAGCAGCTTGGCGCTAGCGGGGGACCCGGAGTTCTTC.

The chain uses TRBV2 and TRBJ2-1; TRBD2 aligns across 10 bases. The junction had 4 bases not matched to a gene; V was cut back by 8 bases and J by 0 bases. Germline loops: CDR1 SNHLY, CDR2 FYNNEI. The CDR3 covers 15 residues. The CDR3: CASLKRGGSYNEQFF. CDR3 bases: TGTGCCAGCCTTAAGCGGGGGGGCTCCTACAATGAGCAGTTCTTC. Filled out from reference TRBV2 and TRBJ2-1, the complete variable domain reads EPEVTQTPSHQVTQMGQEVILRCVPISNHLYFYWYRQILGQKVEFLVSFYNNEISEKSEIFDDQFSVERPDGSNFTLKIRSTKLEDSAMYFCASLKRGGSYNEQFFGPGTRLTVL.

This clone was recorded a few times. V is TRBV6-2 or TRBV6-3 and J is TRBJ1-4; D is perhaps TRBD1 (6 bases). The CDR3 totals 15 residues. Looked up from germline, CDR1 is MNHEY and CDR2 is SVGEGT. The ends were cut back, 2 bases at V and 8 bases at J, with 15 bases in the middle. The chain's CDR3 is CASSYRQEGGEKLFF. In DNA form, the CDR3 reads TGTGCCAGCAGTTACCGACAGGAAGGAGGAGAAAAACTGTTTTTT.

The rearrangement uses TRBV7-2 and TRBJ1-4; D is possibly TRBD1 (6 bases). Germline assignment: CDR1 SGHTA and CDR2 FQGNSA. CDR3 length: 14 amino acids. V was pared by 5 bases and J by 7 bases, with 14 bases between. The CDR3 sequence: CASSPGQMIEKLFF. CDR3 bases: TGTGCCAGCAGCCCTGGACAGATGATTGAAAAACTGTTTTTT.

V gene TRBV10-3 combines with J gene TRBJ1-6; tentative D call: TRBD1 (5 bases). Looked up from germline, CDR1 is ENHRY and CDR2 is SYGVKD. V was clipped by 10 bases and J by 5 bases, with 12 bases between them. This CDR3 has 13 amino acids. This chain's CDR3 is CATGGADNSPLHF. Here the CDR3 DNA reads TGTGCCACCGGGGGAGCGGATAATTCACCCCTCCACTTT.

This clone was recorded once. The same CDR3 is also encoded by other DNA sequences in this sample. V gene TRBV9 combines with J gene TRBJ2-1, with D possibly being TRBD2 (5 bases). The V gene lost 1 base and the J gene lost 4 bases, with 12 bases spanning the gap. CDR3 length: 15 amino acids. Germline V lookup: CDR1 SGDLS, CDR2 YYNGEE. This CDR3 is CASSVLGGLYNEQFF. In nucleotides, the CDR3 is TGTGCCAGCAGCGTATTAGGCGGGCTTTACAATGAGCAGTTCTTC.

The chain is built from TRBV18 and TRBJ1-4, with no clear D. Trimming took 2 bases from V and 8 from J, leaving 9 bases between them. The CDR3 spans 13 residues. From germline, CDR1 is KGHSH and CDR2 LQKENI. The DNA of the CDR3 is TGTGCCAGCTCACCAAGAACAGAGGAAAAACTGTTTTTT. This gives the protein CASSPRTEEKLFF.

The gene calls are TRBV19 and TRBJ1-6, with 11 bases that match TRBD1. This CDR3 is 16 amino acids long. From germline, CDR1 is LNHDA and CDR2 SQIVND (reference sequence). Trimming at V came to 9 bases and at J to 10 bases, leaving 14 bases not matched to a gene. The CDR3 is CASAARDRGGISPLHF. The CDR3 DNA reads TGTGCCAGCGCTGCCCGGGACAGGGGGGGTATCTCACCCCTCCACTTT.

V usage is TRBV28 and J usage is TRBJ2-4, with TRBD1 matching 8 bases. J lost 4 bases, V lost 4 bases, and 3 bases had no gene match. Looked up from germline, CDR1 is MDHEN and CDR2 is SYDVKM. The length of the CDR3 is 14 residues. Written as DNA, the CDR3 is TGTGCCAGCAGTTCCTGGACAGGGAAAAACATTCAGTACTTC. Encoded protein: CASSSWTGKNIQYF.

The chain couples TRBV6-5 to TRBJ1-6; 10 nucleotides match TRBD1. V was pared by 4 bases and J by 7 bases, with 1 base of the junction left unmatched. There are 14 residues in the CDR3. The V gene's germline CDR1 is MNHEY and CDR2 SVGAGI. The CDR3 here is CASSSGQGNSPLHF. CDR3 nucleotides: TGTGCCAGCAGTTCGGGACAGGGGAATTCACCCCTCCACTTT.

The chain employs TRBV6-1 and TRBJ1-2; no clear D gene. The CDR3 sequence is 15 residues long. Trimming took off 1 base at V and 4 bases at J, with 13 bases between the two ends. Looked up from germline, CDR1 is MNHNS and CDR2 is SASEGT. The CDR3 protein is CASSEESGFLYGYTF. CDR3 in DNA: TGTGCCAGCAGTGAAGAGTCAGGCTTCCTCTATGGCTACACCTTC.